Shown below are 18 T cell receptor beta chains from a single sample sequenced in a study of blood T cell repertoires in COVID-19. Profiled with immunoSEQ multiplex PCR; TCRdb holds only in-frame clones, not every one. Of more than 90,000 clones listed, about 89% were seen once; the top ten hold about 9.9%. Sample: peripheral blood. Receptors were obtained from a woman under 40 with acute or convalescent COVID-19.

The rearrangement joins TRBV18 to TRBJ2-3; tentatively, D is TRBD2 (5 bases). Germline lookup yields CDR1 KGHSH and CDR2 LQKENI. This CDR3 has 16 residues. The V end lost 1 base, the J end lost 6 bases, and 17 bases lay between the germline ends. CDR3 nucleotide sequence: TGTGCCAGCTCACCACAAATCTCGGGAAAACCGGATACGCAGTATTTT. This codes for CASSPQISGKPDTQYF.

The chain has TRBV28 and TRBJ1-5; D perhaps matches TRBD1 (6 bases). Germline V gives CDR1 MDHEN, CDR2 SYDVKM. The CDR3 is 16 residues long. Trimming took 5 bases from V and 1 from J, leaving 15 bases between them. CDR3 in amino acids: CASSPSGGASNQPQHF. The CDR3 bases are TGTGCCAGCAGTCCGTCCGGGGGGGCGAGCAATCAGCCCCAGCATTTT.

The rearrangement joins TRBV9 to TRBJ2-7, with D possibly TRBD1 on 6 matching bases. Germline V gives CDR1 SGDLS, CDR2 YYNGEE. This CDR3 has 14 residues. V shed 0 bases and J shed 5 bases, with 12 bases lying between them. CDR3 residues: CASSVGTGFNEQYF. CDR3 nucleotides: TGTGCCAGCAGCGTAGGAACAGGGTTTAACGAGCAGTACTTC.

CDR3 nucleotide sequence: TGTGCCAGCAGTTCCTATCTGTTCGATCAGCCCCAGCATTTT. It encodes CASSSYLFDQPQHF. This chain uses TRBV27 with TRBJ1-5; D unresolved. Trimming took 4 bases from V and 5 from J, leaving 12 bases between them. CDR3 size: 14 residues. Germline assignment: CDR1 MNHEY and CDR2 SMNVEV (reference sequence).

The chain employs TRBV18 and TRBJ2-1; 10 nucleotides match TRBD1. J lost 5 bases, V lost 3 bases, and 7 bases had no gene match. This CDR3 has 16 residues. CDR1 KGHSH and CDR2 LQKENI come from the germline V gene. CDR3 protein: CASSPRTGGTDNEQFF. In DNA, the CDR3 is TGTGCCAGCTCACCCCGGACAGGGGGTACCGACAATGAGCAGTTCTTC.

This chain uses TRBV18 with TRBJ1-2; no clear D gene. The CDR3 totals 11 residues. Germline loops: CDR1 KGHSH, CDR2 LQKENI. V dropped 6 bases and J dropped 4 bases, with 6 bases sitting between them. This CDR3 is CASSGAYGYTF. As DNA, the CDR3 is TGTGCCAGCTCGGGAGCCTATGGCTACACCTTC.

CDR3 DNA: TGTGCCAGCAGCCAAGGACTAGCGGGGGGATTGTATGAGCAGTTCTTC. This translates into CASSQGLAGGLYEQFF. The rearrangement links TRBV14 to TRBJ2-1; 13 bases line up with TRBD2. CDR1 and CDR2 from the germline V gene are SGHDN and FVKESK. V lost 1 base to trimming and J lost 8 bases; unmatched junction nucleotides: 5. The CDR3 is 16 residues long. Based on the CDR3 plus reference TRBV14 and TRBJ2-1, the full variable domain is EAGVTQFPSHSVIEKGQTVTLRCDPISGHDNLYWYRRVMGKEIKFLLHFVKESKQDESGMPNNRFLAERTGGTYSTLKVQPAELEDSGVYFCASSQGLAGGLYEQFFGPGTRLTVL.

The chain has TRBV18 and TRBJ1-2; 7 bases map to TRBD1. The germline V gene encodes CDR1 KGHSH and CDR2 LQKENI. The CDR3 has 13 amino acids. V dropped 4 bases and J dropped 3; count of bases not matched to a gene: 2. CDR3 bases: TGTGCCAGCTCACAGGGGGCGGACTATGGCTACACCTTC. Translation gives CASSQGADYGYTF.

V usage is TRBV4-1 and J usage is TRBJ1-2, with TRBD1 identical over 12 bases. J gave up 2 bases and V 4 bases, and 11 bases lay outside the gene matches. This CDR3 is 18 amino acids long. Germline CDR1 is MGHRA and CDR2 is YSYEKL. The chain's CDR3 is CASSPLPLGQGANYGYTF. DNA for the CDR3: TGCGCCAGCAGCCCGTTGCCCCTGGGACAGGGGGCGAACTATGGCTACACCTTC.

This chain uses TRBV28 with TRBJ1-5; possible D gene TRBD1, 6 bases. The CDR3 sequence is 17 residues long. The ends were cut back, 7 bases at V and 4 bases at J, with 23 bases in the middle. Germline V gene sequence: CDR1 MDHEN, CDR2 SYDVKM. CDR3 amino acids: CASTFRRGNSGNQPQHF. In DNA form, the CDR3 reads TGTGCCAGCACGTTTAGAAGGGGGAATAGTGGAAATCAGCCCCAGCATTTT.

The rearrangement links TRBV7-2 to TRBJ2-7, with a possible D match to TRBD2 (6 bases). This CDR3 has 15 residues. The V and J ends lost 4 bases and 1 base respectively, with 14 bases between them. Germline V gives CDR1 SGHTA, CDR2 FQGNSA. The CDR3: CASSSYFRGSYEQYF. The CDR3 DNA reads TGTGCCAGCAGCTCCTACTTCCGGGGGTCCTACGAGCAGTACTTC.

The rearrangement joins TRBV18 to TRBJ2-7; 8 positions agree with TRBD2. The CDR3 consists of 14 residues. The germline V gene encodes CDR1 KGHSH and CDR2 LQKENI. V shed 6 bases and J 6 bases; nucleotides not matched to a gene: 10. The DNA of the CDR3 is TGTGCCAGCTCCCCAGGTAGCGGGGATCGCGAGCAGTACTTC. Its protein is CASSPGSGDREQYF.

CDR3 DNA: TGTGCCACCAGCCCCTGGTCGGGGGGGAACACCGGGGAGCTGTTTTTT. It yields the protein CATSPWSGGNTGELFF. The V gene is TRBV15, the J gene TRBJ2-2, with TRBD2 matching over 7 bases. Per germline, CDR1 LNHNV and CDR2 YYDKDF (reference sequence). The CDR3 has 16 amino acids. Trimming cost V 5 bases and J 1 base; bases outside gene matches: 7.

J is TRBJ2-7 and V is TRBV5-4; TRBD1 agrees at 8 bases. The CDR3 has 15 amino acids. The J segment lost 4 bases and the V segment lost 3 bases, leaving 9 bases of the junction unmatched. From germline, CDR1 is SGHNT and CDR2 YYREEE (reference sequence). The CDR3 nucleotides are TGTGCCAGCAGCTCTGGACAGGGAGCGCCGTACGAGCAGTACTTC. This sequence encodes CASSSGQGAPYEQYF.

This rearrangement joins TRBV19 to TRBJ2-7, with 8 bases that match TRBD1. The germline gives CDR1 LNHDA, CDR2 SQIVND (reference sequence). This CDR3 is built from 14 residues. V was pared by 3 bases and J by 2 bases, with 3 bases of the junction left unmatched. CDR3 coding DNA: TGTGCCAGTAGTATCCAGGGGGCCGCCTACGAGCAGTACTTC. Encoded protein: CASSIQGAAYEQYF.

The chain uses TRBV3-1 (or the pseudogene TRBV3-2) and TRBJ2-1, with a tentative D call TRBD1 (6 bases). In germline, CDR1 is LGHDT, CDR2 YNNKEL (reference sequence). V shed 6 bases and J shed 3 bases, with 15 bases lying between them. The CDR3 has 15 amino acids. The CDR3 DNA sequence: TGTGCCAGCAGGTCGGCAGGGACACACTACAATGAGCAGTTCTTC. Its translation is CASRSAGTHYNEQFF.

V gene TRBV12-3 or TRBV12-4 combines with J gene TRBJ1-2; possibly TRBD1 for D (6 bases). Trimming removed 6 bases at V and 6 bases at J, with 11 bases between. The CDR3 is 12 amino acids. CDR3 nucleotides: TGTGCCAGCAGCGAGCAGGGGAATGGCTACACCTTC. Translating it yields CASSEQGNGYTF.

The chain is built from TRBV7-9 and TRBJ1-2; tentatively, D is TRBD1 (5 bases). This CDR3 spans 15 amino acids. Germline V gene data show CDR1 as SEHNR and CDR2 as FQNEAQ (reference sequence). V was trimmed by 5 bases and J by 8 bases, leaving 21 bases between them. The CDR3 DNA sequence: TGTGCCAGCAGCCCGAGTGGTTCCCTCGGGGGAGGCTACACCTTC. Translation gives CASSPSGSLGGGYTF.